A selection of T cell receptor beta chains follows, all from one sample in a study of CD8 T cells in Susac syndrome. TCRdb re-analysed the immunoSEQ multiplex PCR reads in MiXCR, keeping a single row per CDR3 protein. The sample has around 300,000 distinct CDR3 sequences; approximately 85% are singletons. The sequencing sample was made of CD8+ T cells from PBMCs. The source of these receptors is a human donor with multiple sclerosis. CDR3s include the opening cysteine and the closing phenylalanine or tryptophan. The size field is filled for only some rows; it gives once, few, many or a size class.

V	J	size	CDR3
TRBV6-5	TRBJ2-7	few	CASSSGLAGGWYEQYF
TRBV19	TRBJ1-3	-	CASIDEQGSAGNTIYF
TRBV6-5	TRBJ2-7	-	CASSYGGAEGEQYF
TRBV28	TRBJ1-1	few	CASSLGVSTEAFF
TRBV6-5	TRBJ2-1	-	CASSYFRTSGYYNEQFF
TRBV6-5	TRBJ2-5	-	CASSYGTTGVKETQYF
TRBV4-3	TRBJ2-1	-	CASSLRGGHNEQFF
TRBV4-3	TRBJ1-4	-	CASSQDWSRGDEKLFF
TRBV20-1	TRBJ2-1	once	CSAIQDVADRSYNEQFF
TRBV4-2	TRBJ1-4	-	CASSQDVTGTEKLFF
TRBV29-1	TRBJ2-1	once	CSGDYNEQFF
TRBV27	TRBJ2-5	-	CASSSHLSRTSGQETQYF
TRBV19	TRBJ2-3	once	CASSILAQGRTDTQYF
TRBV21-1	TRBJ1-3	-	CASIQTGDGNTIYF
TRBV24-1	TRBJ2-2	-	CATSEKWSASGSETGELFF
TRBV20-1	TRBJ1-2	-	CSARDYGYYGYTF
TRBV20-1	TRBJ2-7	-	CSARSLNGRAYEQYF
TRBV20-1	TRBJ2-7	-	CSAYGLADYYEQYF
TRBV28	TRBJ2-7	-	CASSSPGPGYEQYF
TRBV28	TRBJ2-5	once	CASSLSPGETQYF
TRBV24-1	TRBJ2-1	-	CATSEGGHNEQFF
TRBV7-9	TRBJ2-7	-	CASSKTLQASYEQYF
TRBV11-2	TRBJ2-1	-	CASSLRAGGKNNEQFF
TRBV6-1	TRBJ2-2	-	CASRGQGNTGELFF
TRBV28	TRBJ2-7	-	CASSPTGTRISYEQYF
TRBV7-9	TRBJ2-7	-	CASNRDGHEQYF
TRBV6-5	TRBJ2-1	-	CASSYYPGGYEGEQFF
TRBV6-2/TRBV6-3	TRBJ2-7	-	CASVSGVEQYF
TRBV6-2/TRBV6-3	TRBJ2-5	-	CASSYWSYPTGQTQYF
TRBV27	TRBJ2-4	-	CASSPRLAGGPRYIQYF
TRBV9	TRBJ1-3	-	CASSPAGVSGNTIYF
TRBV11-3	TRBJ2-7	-	CASSPQTGAQEEQYF
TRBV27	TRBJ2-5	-	CASADRGQEETQYF
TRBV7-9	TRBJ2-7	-	CASSHRDRGHGSYEQYF
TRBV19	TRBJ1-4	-	CASTSFSGTTNEKLFF
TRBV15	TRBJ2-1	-	CATSRWRESRNEQFF
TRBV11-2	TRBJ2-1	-	CASSLEGGSFSEQFF
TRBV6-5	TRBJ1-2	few	CASSPGQGYYGYTF
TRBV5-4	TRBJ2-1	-	CDSSFGWGKNSYNEQFF
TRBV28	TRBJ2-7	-	CATTGTSFYEQYF
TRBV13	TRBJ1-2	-	CASSWALTDRTANYGYTF
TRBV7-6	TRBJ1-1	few	CASSLGGTGLEAFF
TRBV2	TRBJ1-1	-	CASSETTFDTEAFF
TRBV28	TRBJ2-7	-	CATVWTGVIDYEQYF
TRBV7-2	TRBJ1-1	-	CASSLQGPVMNTEAFF
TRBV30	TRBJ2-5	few	CAWTPWGEIQKQYF
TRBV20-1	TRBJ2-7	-	CSARDRDSPYEQYF
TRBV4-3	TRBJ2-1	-	CASSQGVAPQASYNEQFF
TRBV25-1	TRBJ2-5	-	CASTPNTARRQETQYF
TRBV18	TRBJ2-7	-	CASSTSRVESGSFPYEQYF